This record concerns one T cell receptor (beta chain) sequence. The data are from a study of blood T cell repertoires in COVID-19. TCRdb's copy holds only in-frame clones and misses some; the assay was immunoSEQ multiplex PCR. The sample consists of about 250,000 clones, 65% to 90% of them appearing once. This receptor was taken from a man aged 50-60 years with active or convalescent COVID-19. Material for sequencing was peripheral blood.

CDR3 loop: CASSLRVLTYEQYF. The CDR3, as DNA: TGCGCCAGCAGCCTCAGGGTACTAACCTACGAGCAGTACTTC. The chain couples TRBV4-1 to TRBJ2-7; possible D gene TRBD1, 5 bases. Trimming took 4 bases from V and 2 from J, leaving 12 bases between them. CDR3 length: 14 amino acids. Germline CDR1 is MGHRA and CDR2 is YSYEKL.